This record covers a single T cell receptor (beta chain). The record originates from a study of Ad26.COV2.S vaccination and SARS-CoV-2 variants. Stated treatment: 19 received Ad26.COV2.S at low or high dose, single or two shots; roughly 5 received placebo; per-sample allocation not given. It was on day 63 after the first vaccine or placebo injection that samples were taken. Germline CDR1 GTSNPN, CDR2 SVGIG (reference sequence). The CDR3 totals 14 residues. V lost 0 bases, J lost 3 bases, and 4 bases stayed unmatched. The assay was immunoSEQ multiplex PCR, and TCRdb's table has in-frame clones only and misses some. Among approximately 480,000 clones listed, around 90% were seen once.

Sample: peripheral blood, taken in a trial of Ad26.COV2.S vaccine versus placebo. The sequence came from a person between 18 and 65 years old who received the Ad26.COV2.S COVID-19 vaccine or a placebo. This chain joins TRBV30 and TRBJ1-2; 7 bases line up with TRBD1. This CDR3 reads CAWSVFTGDYGYTF. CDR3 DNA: TGTGCCTGGAGTGTATTTACAGGGGACTATGGCTACACCTTC.